This record concerns one T cell receptor beta chain sequence. Its antigen is undetermined. CDR3 regions were amplified by Arm-PCR using iRepertoire HTBI primers to build TCR beta libraries. MiXCR was run by TCRdb on the multiplex PCR reads, yielding one entry per CDR3 protein. The top ten hold roughly 50% of the sample, which has 250,000 to 300,000 distinct CDR3 sequences, around a fifth seen once. The data originate from a study of regulatory T cells in long-lasting Graves disease. CDR3 size: 12 residues. V dropped 8 bases and J dropped 8 bases, with 13 bases sitting between them. The germline gives CDR1 MNHNS, CDR2 SASEGT. Regarding time point: persistent/refractory GD, antithyroid drugs over 5 years with positive TRAb. RNA from PBMCs was the source of the TCR library. General study findings and limits: Owing to a sample size that was small, accuracy may have been reduced. Persistent Graves' patients had lower TCR diversity than newly diagnosed ones. Not thyroid tissue but only peripheral blood was studied.

The material sequenced was peripheral blood mononuclear cells (PBMCs), taken when the disease was refractory, from a patient treated with antithyroid drugs. This sequence originates from a female donor with Graves disease. This chain connects TRBV6-1 to TRBJ2-1; tentatively, D is TRBD2 (5 bases). CDR3 in amino acids: CASSGIWDEQFF. The CDR3, as DNA: TGTGCCAGCTCGGGGATCTGGGATGAGCAGTTCTTC.